This T cell receptor (beta chain) was sequenced in a study of T cell responses to AZD1222 COVID-19 vaccine. Generated by immunoSEQ multiplex PCR, the TCRdb table keeps only in-frame clones and is missing some. The profile shows over 150,000 clones, 80% to 95% of them singletons. Worth noting for this clone: Antigen: not known.

The germline V gene has CDR1 LGHNA and CDR2 YNFKEQ. Trimming took off 6 bases at V and 2 bases at J, with 14 bases between the two ends. There are 15 residues in the CDR3. Findings and limits, study-wide: Elevations in Spike-specific TCR breadth and depth followed administration of two AZD1222 doses. The repertoires were collected only after the peak T cell response.

The J gene is TRBJ2-1, the V gene TRBV4-2; D perhaps matches TRBD1 (5 bases). Sample: peripheral blood, taken 28 days after the second AZD1222 dose. This clonotype originated in an adult who received the AZD1222 COVID-19 vaccine. CDR3 sequence (DNA): TGTGCCAGCAGTTACGCACAGGTTCCCTACAATGAGCAGTTCTTC. This gives the protein CASSYAQVPYNEQFF.